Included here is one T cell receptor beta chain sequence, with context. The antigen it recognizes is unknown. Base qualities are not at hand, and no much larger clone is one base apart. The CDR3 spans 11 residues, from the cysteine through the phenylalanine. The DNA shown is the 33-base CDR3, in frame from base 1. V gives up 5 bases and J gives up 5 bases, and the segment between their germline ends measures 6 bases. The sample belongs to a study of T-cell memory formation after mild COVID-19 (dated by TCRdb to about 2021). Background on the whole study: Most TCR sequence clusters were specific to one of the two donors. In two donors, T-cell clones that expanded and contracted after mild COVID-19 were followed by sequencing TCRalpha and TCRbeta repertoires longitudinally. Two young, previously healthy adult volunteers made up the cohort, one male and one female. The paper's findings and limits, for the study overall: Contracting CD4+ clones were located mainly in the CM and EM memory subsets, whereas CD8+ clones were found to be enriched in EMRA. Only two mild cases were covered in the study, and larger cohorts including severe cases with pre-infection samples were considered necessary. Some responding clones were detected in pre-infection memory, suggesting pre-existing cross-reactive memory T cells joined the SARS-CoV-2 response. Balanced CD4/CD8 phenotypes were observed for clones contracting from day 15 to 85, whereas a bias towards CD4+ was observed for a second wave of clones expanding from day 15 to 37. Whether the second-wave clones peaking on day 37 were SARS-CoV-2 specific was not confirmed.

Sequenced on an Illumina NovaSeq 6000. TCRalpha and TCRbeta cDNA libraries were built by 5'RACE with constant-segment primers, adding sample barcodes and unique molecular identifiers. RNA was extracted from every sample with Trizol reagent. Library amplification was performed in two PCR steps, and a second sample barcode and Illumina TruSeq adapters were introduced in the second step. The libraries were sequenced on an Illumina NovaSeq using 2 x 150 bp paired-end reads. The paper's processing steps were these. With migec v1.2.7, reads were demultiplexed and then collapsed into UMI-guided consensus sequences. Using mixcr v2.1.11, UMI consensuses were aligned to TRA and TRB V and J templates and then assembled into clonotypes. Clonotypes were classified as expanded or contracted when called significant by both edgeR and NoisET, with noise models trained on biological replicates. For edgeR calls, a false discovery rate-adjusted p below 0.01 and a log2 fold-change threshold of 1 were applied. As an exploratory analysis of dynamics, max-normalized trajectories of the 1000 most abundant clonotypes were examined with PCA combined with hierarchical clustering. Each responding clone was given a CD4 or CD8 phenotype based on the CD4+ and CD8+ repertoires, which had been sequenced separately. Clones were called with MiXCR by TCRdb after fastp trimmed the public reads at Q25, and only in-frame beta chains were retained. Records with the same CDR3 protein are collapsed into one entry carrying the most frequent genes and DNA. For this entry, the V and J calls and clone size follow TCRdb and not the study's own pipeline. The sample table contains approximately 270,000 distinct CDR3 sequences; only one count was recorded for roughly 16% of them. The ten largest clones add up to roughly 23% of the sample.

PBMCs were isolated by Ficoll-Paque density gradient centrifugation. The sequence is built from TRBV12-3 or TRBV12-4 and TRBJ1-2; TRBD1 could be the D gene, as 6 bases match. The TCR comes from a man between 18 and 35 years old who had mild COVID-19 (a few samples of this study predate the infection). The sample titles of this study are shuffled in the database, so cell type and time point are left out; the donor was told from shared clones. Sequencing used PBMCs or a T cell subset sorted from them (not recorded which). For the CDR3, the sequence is CASSGQYGYTF. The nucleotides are TGTGCCAGCAGTGGACAGTATGGCTACACCTTC.